This T cell receptor beta chain was sequenced in a study of blood T cells in healthy people across ages. The CDR3 sequence is 15 residues long. Germline V gene data show CDR1 as MDHEN and CDR2 as SYDVKM. This clonotype was counted once. The junction departs from germline at one end; a sequencing error may be responsible. Primers used in a second PCR of about 6 to 12 cycles were a sample-barcoded 5' primer and a J-beta primer mix. TCRdb re-called the 5' RACE reads with MiXCR, one entry per CDR3 protein. The data contain about 1.6 million distinct CDR3 sequences, almost 35% of them seen just once; the ten biggest clones take up about 11%.

The clonotype originates from a woman under 40 in good health. The sequenced sample was blood. The chain has TRBV28 and TRBJ2-5; 10 nucleotides agree with TRBD1. This CDR3 is CASSLGQGPTETQYF. The CDR3 region has the DNA TGTGCTAGCAGTTTGGGACAGGGGCCCACAGAGACCCAGTACTTC.